This entry describes one T cell receptor beta chain. This specimen includes other DNA sequences encoding the same CDR3. Sequencing was performed with immunoSEQ multiplex PCR; in TCRdb, only in-frame clones are kept and a portion is missing. The sample lists about 2,500,000 clones; around nine tenths were seen once. Germline V lookup: CDR1 LNHNV, CDR2 YYDKDF (reference sequence). The V end was cut by 0 bases, the J end by 5 bases, with 7 bases between. CDR3 length: 13 amino acids. The source of the sample is a study of shared clonotypes between healthy human individuals. Sequencing used naive CD4+ T cells sorted from blood. Subset described: CD45RA+ positively selected. The V call is TRBV15, the J call TRBJ1-1, with unresolved D. This TCR came from a man aged 18 to 30 in good health. The CDR3 reads CATSRDPGTEAFF. CDR3 in DNA: TGTGCCACCAGCAGAGATCCGGGTACTGAAGCTTTCTTT.